The 5 T cell receptor beta chains in this list originate from one sample, sequenced in a study of blood T cell repertoires in COVID-19 (dated by TCRdb to 2018 to 2020). Library construction relied on the immunoSEQ multiplex PCR assay. TCRdb limited this immuneACCESS table to in-frame rearrangements with V and J called. A share of clones is missing; checked studies link under half to unresolved V genes, and the rest is unexplained. The sample records about 89,000 clones, roughly 80% of which are singletons. The leading ten clones occupy around 21% of the sample. What was sequenced was peripheral blood. Every receptor here comes from a woman aged 80 or over with acute or convalescent COVID-19.

This clone has just a few counts. The rearrangement uses TRBV7-9 and TRBJ2-7, with D tentatively TRBD1 (6 bases). CDR1 SEHNR and CDR2 FQNEAQ come from the germline V gene (reference sequence). V was cut by 0 bases and J by 2 bases, with 8 bases left in between. The CDR3 sequence is 14 residues long. The CDR3: CASSLAGAAYEQYF. In nucleotides, the CDR3 is TGTGCCAGCAGCTTAGCGGGGGCAGCCTACGAGCAGTACTTC.

V usage is TRBV7-8 and J usage is TRBJ1-2, with 7 bases aligning to TRBD1. Germline assignment: CDR1 SGHVS and CDR2 FQNEAQ. The trim removed 2 bases at V and 4 bases at J, leaving 4 bases unmatched. This CDR3 region has 14 residues. CDR3 protein: CASSLRGPSYGYTF. The CDR3 region has the DNA TGTGCCAGCAGCTTAAGGGGGCCTAGCTATGGCTACACCTTC.

The chain uses TRBV27 and TRBJ2-2, with a tentative D call TRBD2 (7 bases). The CDR3 runs 18 residues. The V and J ends lost 7 bases and 4 bases respectively, with 25 bases between them. CDR1 is MNHEY and CDR2 is SMNVEV in the germline V gene (reference sequence). The CDR3 coding sequence is TGTGCCAGCACCCTAAACGGTCTAGTGGGAGGGGGCACCGGGGAGCTGTTTTTT. Amino acids: CASTLNGLVGGGTGELFF.

V is TRBV27 and J is TRBJ2-1; 10 bases are shared with TRBD1. The germline V gene has CDR1 MNHEY and CDR2 SMNVEV (reference sequence). This CDR3 is 17 amino acids long. V trimming: 2 bases; J trimming: 6 bases; junction bases outside the gene matches: 10. CDR3 DNA: TGTGCCAGCAGTTTAAGTGTTGGGACAGGGGACCTCAATGAGCAGTTCTTC. Translation gives CASSLSVGTGDLNEQFF.

The CDR3 spells CASSPGSLAGGPEQFF. CDR3 coding DNA: TGTGCCAGCAGCCCAGGGTCACTAGCGGGAGGCCCAGAGCAGTTCTTC. This chain uses TRBV3-1 (or the pseudogene TRBV3-2) with TRBJ2-1; 12 bases line up with TRBD2. The CDR3 runs 16 residues. With V trimmed by 4 bases and J by 10 bases, 11 bases remained unmatched. Germline CDR1 reads LGHDT; CDR2 reads YNNKEL (reference sequence).